This paragraph covers one T cell receptor beta chain sequence. Its antigen remains unidentified. Nothing much larger sits one base from this clone, and base qualities are not available. The sample carries other DNA sequences with the same CDR3. CDR1 and CDR2 (MNHNY, SVGAGI) derive from the germline V gene (reference sequence). Here V drops 6 bases and J drops 7 bases, and the junction holds 5 bases not matched to any gene. The CDR3 numbers 14 residues from cysteine through phenylalanine. Only the CDR3 part of the read is kept: 42 bases, read in frame from the first base. The immunoSEQ Assay, a bias-controlled multiplex PCR, was used to amplify TCRbeta CDR3 regions from genomic DNA. As for how the authors treated the data: Nucleated cell counts per sample were estimated from amplification of reference gene primers within the assay. Sequence reads were collapsed and filtered to measure the absolute abundance of every unique TCRbeta CDR3 rearrangement. Productive Simpson clonality was computed per sample as the square root of Simpson's diversity index over productive rearrangements. TCRdb re-hosts the immuneACCESS table, in-frame sequences only. Its copies lack some clones; in the studies checked, an unresolved V gene accounts for under half of them, and the cause for the rest is not known. The DNA gave D and trimming, while V, J and clone size come from that table. In all, the sample holds hundreds of thousands of clones, and about 68% of those were seen once. The ten largest clones take up around 3.4% of the sample.

This record comes from a study of blood T cell repertoires in COVID-19 (TCRdb year 2020). For the study in its entirety: The collaborator samples originated in the United States, Italy and Spain and spanned the acute and convalescent phases of COVID-19. The prospective study material was composed of cDNA or gDNA derived from T cells, B-cell-depleted T cells, or PBMCs. Deeply sampled blood TCRbeta repertoires from subjects exposed to, actively infected with, or recovered from COVID-19 were included in the dataset. A freely available public database, intended as a resource for researchers studying the immune response to SARS-CoV-2, is where the repertoires were released. Samples came from the ongoing ImmuneRACE study (first 160 participants) plus 1,254 subjects from 6 global collaborators. A de-identified subject ID, COVID-19 status, age in years and sex were almost always included in the sample metadata. Where HLA class I and class II types were available, the types were taken from metadata supplied by the sample provider, not from assay-based typing. General study outcomes and caveats: Clinical and demographic metadata were provided uncurated, with the amount varying by source and participant.

Collaborating institutions collected whole blood in K2EDTA tubes following their own protocols. For TCRbeta analysis, collaborator samples were shipped as frozen whole blood, as isolated PBMCs, or as DNA extracted from either sample type. Sequenced: peripheral blood. The sequence is built from TRBV6-6 and TRBJ1-6, with 8 bases in between that match TRBD1. The clonotype originates from a woman aged 80 or over with acute or convalescent COVID-19. Read as DNA, the sequence is TGTGCCAGCAGGCGAACAGGGGGAAATTCACCCCTCCACTTT. Protein translation: CASRRTGGNSPLHF.